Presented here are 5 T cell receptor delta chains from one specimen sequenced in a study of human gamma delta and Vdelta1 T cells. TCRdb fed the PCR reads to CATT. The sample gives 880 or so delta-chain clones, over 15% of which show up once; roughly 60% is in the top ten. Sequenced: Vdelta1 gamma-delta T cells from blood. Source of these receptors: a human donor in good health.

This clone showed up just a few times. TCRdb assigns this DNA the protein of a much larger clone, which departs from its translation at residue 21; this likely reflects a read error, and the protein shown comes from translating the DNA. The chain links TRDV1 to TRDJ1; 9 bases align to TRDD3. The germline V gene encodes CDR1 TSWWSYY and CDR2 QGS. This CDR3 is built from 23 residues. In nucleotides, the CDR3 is TGTGCTCTTGGGGAACTAAGCGACCCGATTTGGCAGGTAAAATCGTGGGGGATAAATAAACGCATCTTT. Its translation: CALGELSDPIWQVKSWGINKRIF.

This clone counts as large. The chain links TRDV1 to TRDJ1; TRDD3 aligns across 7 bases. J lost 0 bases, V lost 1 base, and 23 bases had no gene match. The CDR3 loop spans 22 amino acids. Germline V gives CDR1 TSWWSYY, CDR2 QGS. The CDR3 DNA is TGTGCTCTTGGGGAACCGAGCGTCCCTATACTGGGGCCACCCACATACACCGATAAACTCATCTTT. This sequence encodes CALGEPSVPILGPPTYTDKLIF.

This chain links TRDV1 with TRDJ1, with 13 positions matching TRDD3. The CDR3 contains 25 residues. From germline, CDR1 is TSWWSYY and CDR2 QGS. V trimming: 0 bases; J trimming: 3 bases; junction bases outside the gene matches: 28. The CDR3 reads CALGELLDSHIVLGDTGLLSDKLIF. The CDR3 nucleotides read TGTGCTCTTGGGGAACTCTTGGATTCCCACATCGTACTGGGGGATACGGGGCTCCTCTCCGATAAACTCATCTTT.

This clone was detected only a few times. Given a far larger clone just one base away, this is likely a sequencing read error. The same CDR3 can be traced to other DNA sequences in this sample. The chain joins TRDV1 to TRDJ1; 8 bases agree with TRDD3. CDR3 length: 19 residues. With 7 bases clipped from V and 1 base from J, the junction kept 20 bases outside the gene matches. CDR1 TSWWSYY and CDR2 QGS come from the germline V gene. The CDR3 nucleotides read TGTGCTCTTGACCAAGGGTCCGGGGGATATCTAAAGAGCACCGATAAACTCATCTTT. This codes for CALDQGSGGYLKSTDKLIF.

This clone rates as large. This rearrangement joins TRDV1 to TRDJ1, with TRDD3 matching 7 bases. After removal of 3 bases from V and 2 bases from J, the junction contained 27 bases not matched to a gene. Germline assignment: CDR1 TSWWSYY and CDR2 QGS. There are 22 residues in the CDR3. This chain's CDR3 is CALGEPEPPVLYWGHTTDKLIF. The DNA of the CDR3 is TGTGCTCTTGGGGAGCCCGAACCCCCCGTCTTGTACTGGGGCCACACTACCGATAAACTCATCTTT.